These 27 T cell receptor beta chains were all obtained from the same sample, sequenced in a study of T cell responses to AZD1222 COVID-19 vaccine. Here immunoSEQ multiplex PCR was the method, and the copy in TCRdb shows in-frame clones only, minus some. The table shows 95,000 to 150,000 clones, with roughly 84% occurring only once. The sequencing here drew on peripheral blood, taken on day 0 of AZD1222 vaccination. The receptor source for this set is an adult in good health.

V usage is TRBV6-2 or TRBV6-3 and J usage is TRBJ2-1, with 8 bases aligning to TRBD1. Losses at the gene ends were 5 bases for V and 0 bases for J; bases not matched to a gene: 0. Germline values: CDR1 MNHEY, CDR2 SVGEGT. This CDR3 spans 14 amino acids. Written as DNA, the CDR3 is TGTGCCAGCAGTGACAGGGGCTCCTACAATGAGCAGTTCTTC. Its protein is CASSDRGSYNEQFF.

CDR3 DNA: TGTGCCAGCAGTGAAGCATGGGGGGGACGAGGCTACACCTTC. Translation: CASSEAWGGRGYTF. The genes are TRBV2 and TRBJ1-2; possibly TRBD1 for D (5 bases). The CDR3 runs to 14 residues. Trimming stripped 0 bases from V and 8 bases from J, with 13 bases between. In germline, CDR1 is SNHLY, CDR2 FYNNEI.

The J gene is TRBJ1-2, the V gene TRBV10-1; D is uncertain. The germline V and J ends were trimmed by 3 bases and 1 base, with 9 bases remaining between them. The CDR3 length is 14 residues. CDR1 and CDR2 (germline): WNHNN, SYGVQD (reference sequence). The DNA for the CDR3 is TGCGCCAGCAGTGATTCGACAAGTAACTATGGCTACACCTTC. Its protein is CASSDSTSNYGYTF.

For the CDR3, the DNA is TGTGCCAGCTCACCGCGAGTTGGAGAGCAGTACTTC. It yields the protein CASSPRVGEQYF. The rearrangement joins TRBV18 to TRBJ2-7; no clear D. With 3 bases removed from V and 7 bases from J, the gap between germline ends came to 10 bases. Looked up from germline, CDR1 is KGHSH and CDR2 is LQKENI. This CDR3 has 12 residues. The whole variable domain, filled in from reference TRBV18 and TRBJ2-7, reads NAGVMQNPRHLVRRRGQEARLRCSPMKGHSHVYWYRQLPEEGLKFMVYLQKENIIDESGMPKERFSAEFPKEGPSILRIQQVVRGDSAAYFCASSPRVGEQYFGPGTRLTVT.

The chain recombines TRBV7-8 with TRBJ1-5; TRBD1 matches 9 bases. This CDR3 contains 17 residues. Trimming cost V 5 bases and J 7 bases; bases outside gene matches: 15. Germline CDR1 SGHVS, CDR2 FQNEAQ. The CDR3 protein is CASSPDRGKLRGQPQHF. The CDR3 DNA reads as TGTGCCAGCAGCCCTGACAGGGGGAAACTCCGGGGACAGCCCCAGCATTTT.

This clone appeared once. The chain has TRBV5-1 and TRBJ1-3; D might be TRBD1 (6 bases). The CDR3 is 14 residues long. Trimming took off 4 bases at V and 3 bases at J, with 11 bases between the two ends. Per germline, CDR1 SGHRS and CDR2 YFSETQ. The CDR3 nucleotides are TGCGCCAGCAGCCCAACAGGGTATGGAAACACCATATATTTT. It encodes CASSPTGYGNTIYF. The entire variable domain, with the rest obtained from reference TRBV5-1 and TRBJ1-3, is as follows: KAGVTQTPRYLIKTRGQQVTLSCSPISGHRSVSWYQQTPGQGLQFLFEYFSETQRNKGNFPGRFSGRQFSNSRSEMNVSTLELGDSALYLCASSPTGYGNTIYFGEGSWLTVV.

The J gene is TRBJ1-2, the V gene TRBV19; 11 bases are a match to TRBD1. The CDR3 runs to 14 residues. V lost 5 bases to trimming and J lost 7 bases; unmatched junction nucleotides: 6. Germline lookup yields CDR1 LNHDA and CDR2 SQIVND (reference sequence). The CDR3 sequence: CASSVDRGLGGYTF. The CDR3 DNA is TGTGCCAGTAGTGTGGACAGGGGGCTCGGTGGCTACACCTTC.

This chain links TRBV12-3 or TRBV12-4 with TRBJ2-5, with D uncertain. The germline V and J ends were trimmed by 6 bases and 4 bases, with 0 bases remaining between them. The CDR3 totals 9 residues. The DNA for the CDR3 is TGTGCCAGCAGAGAGACCCAGTACTTC. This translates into CASRETQYF.

The CDR3 nucleotides read TGCGCCAGCAGCTTGGTCGGGATTAATGAAAAACTGTTTTTT. It encodes CASSLVGINEKLFF. The genes are TRBV5-1 and TRBJ1-4; D is unresolved. Trimming removed 0 bases at V and 4 bases at J, with 7 bases between. There are 14 residues in the CDR3. Germline V gives CDR1 SGHRS, CDR2 YFSETQ.

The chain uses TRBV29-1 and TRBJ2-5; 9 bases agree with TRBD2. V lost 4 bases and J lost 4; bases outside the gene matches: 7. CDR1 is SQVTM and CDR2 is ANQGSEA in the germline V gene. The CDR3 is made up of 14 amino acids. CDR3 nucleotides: TGCAGCGTTGGCCTAGCGGGGCAGGGAGAGACCCAGTACTTC. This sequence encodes CSVGLAGQGETQYF.

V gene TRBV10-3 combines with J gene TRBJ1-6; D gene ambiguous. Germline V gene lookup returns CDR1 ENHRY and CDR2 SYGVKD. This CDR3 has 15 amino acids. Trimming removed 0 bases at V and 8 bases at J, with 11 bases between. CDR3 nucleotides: TGTGCCATCAGTGAGTCAGGAGCGAGGGATTCACCCCTCCACTTT. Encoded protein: CAISESGARDSPLHF.

In DNA, the CDR3 is TGTGCCAGCTCACCGGCAGGCACCTACGAGCAGTACTTC. Protein sequence: CASSPAGTYEQYF. The rearrangement joins TRBV18 to TRBJ2-7; no clear D gene. V was trimmed by 3 bases and J by 2 bases, leaving 8 bases between them. Per the germline V gene, CDR1 is KGHSH and CDR2 is LQKENI. CDR3 length equals 13 residues. The full variable domain, its missing parts supplied by reference TRBV18 and TRBJ2-7, is NAGVMQNPRHLVRRRGQEARLRCSPMKGHSHVYWYRQLPEEGLKFMVYLQKENIIDESGMPKERFSAEFPKEGPSILRIQQVVRGDSAAYFCASSPAGTYEQYFGPGTRLTVT.

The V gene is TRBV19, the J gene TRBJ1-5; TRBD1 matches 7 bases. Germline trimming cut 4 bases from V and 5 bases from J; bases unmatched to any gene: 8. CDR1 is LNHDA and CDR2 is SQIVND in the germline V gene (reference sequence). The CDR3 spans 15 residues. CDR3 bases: TGTGCCAGTAGTAATTTCAGGGGGGGCGATCAGCCCCAGCATTTT. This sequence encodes CASSNFRGGDQPQHF.

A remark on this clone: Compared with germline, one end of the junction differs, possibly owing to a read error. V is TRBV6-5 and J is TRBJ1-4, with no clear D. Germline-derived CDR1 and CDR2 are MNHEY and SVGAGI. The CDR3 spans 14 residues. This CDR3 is CASSYSTGNGKLFF. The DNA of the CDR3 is TGTGCCAGCAGTTACTCCACGGGGAATGGAAAACTGTTTTTT.

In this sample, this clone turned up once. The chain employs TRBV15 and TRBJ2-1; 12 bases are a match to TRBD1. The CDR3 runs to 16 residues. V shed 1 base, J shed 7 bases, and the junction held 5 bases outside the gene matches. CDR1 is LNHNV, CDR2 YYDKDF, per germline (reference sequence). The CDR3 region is CATSRGRGQGANEQFF. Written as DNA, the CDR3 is TGTGCCACCAGCAGAGGGAGGGGACAGGGGGCGAATGAGCAGTTCTTC. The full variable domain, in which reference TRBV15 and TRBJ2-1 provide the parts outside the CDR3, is DAMVIQNPRYQVTQFGKPVTLSCSQTLNHNVMYWYQQKSSQAPKLLFHYYDKDFNNEADTPDNFQSRRPNTSFCFLDIRSPGLGDTAMYLCATSRGRGQGANEQFFGPGTRLTVL.

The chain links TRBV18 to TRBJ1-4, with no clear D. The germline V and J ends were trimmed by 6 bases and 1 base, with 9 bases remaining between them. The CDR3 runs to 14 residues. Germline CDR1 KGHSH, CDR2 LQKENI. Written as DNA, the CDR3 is TGTGCCAGCTCGCCCGGGATAACTAATGAAAAACTGTTTTTT. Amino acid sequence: CASSPGITNEKLFF.

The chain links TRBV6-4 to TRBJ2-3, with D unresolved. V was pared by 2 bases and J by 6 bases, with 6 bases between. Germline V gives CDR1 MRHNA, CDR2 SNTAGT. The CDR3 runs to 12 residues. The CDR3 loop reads CASSDGVDTQYF. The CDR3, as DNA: TGTGCCAGCAGTGACGGAGTGGATACGCAGTATTTT.

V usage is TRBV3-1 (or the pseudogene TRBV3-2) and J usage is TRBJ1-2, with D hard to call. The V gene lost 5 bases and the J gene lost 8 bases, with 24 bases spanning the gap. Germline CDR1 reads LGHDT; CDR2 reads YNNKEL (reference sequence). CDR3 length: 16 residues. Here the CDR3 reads CASSGSRGLLVAGYTF. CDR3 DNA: TGTGCCAGCAGCGGTTCCAGAGGACTCCTCGTAGCGGGCTACACCTTC.

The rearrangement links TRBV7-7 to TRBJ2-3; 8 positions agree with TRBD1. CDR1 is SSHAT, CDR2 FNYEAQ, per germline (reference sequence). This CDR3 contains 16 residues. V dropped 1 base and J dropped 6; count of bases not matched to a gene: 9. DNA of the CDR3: TGTGCCAGCAGCTTAGGGGCAGGGGGCGGGGAGGATACGCAGTATTTT. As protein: CASSLGAGGGEDTQYF.

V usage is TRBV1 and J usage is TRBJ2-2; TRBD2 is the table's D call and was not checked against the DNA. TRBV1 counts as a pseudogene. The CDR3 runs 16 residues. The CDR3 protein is CTSSQDRTGGQVELFF. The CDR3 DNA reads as TGCACCAGCAGCCAAGATCGAACGGGGGGGCAGGTGGAGCTGTTTTTT.

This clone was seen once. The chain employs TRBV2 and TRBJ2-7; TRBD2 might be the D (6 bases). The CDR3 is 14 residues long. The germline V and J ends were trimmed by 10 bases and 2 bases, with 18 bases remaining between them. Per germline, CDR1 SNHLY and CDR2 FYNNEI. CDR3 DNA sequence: TGTGCCACCATGAGGCTAGCGTTCACCTACGAGCAGTACTTC. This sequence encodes CATMRLAFTYEQYF.

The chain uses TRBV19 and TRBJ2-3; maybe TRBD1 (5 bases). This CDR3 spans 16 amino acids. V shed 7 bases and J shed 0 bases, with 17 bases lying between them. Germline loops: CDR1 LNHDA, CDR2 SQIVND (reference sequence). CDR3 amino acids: CASTHGRGLSTDTQYF. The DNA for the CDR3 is TGTGCCAGTACCCACGGAAGGGGCCTTAGCACAGATACGCAGTATTTT. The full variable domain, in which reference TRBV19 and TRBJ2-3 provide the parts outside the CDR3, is DGGITQSPKYLFRKEGQNVTLSCEQNLNHDAMYWYRQDPGQGLRLIYYSQIVNDFQKGDIAEGYSVSREKKESFPLTVTSAQKNPTAFYLCASTHGRGLSTDTQYFGPGTRLTVL.

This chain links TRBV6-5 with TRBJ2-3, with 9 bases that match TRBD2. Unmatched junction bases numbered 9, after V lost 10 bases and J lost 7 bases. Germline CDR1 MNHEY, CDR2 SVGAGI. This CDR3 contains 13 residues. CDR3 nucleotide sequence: TGTGCCACGGGGGGGCTAGCGGGGAATACGCAGTATTTT. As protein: CATGGLAGNTQYF.

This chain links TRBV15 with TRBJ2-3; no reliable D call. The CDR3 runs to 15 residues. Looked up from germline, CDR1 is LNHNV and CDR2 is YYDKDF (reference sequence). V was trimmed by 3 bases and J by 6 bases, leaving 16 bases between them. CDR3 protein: CATSSDEDAQDTQYF. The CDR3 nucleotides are TGTGCCACCAGCAGCGATGAAGACGCACAGGATACGCAGTATTTT.

The CDR3 is CASSEALGGGTEAFF. Here the CDR3 DNA reads TGTGCCAGCAGTGAAGCTCTGGGCGGGGGGACTGAAGCTTTCTTT. The chain employs TRBV25-1 and TRBJ1-1; possible D gene TRBD1, 5 bases. Trimming removed 2 bases from V and 5 bases from J, with 15 bases in between. The CDR3 contains 15 residues. Germline loops: CDR1 MGHDK, CDR2 SYGVNS.

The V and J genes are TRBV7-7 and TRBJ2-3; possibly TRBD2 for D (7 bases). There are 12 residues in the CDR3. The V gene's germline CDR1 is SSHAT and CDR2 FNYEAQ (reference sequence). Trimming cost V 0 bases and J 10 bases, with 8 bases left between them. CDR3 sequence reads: CASSLAGGAQYF. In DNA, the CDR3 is TGTGCCAGCAGCTTAGCAGGGGGGGCGCAGTATTTT.

The CDR3 protein is CAWSVLASGAGETQYF. DNA for the CDR3: TGTGCCTGGAGTGTTTTGGCTAGCGGGGCCGGAGAGACCCAGTACTTC. This chain connects TRBV30 to TRBJ2-5; 9 nucleotides align to TRBD2. Germline V lookup: CDR1 GTSNPN, CDR2 SVGIG (reference sequence). Unmatched junction bases numbered 9, after V lost 0 bases and J lost 4 bases. The CDR3 is 16 amino acids.